A selection of T cell receptor beta chains follows, all from one sample in a study of beta chain features in type 1 diabetes. Profiled with immunoSEQ multiplex PCR; TCRdb holds only in-frame clones, not every one. Of 100,000 to 150,000 clones listed, about 16% are singletons. The sequenced material came from central memory CD4+ T cells from blood. These receptors were obtained from a young man with type 1 diabetes. The conserved cysteine and the conserved F or W are not part of the CDR3 here. The size of a clone is reported for some rows only, either as once, few or many, or as a class for expanded clones.

NA	TRBV7-2	TRBJ2-3	ASSLARAGASTDTQY
few	TRBV7-2	TRBJ2-3	ASSFRDGSTDTQY
many	TRBV25-1	TRBJ2-5	ASSESLTFQETQY
few	TRBV10-2	TRBJ1-6	ASSESNNSPLH
NA	TRBV4-3	TRBJ2-7	ASSPGVLGGQGRAEQY
few	TRBV27	TRBJ2-1	ASSLMGRVNEQF
NA	TRBV10-3	TRBJ1-5	AIAGLYNQPQH
few	TRBV5-1	TRBJ2-3	ASSATGDFTDTQY
many	TRBV29-1	TRBJ2-1	SVIPGLAGGPYNEQF
NA	TRBV2	TRBJ2-5	ASGPGAGETQY
few	TRBV28	TRBJ2-1	ASRRGLASYNEQF
NA	TRBV10-3	TRBJ2-5	AISEGASGGSRQETQY
few	TRBV6-5	TRBJ1-5	ASRGGSNQPQH
NA	TRBV5-1	TRBJ2-4	ASRAGNIQY
few	TRBV7-2	TRBJ2-4	ASSLAALDIQY
NA	TRBV29-1	TRBJ1-4	SVGGTNEKLF
NA	TRBV6-6	TRBJ2-7	ASSHRLGQGQNEQY
NA	TRBV10-3	TRBJ2-7	ASSPGRAREREQY
few	TRBV7-2	TRBJ2-3	ASRLSTGTDTQY
few	TRBV4-3	TRBJ2-5	ASSQDFSGKETQY
few	TRBV5-1	TRBJ1-6	ASSPGQGLSPLH
NA	TRBV6-1	TRBJ1-6	ASTTGANSPLH
many	TRBV18	TRBJ2-4	ASSPAGIDIQY
few	TRBV29-1	TRBJ1-2	SVEDQEGGRGYT
few	TRBV10-3	TRBJ2-5	ASTTRGQQETQY
few	TRBV30	TRBJ2-3	AWSLGLFTDTQY
NA	TRBV7-6	TRBJ2-7	ASSLGAGGMYEQY
few	TRBV4-3	TRBJ2-7	ASSAQGGVEQY
few	TRBV5-1	TRBJ2-2	ASRGSLNTGELF
NA	TRBV4-2	TRBJ2-1	ASSQAGYNEQF
few	TRBV30	TRBJ2-3	AWNPGGTDTQY
NA	TRBV25-1	TRBJ2-3	ASSDHGTSTDTQY
NA	TRBV18	TRBJ2-3	ASSSQVTDTQY
few	TRBV11-3	TRBJ2-7	ASSRRTAYEQY
NA	TRBV18	TRBJ2-5	ASPPGYLETQY
few	TRBV7-2	TRBJ1-1	ASSGQENTEAF
NA	TRBV14	TRBJ2-5	ASSRGGVETQY
NA	TRBV28	TRBJ2-2	ASSAGNTGELF
NA	TRBV20-1	TRBJ1-3	SARGGNTIY
few	TRBV27	TRBJ2-7	ASSSGGPTYEQY
few	TRBV7-8	TRBJ1-1	ASSPRRNTEAF
few	TRBV29-1	TRBJ2-3	SVEGGGAGGDAHTQY
NA	TRBV4-2	TRBJ2-1	ASSQGRDNNEQF
NA	TRBV5-1	TRBJ2-7	ASSLETGHSYEQY
NA	TRBV28	TRBJ2-7	ASSGAGSQY
NA	TRBV11-3	TRBJ2-3	ASSFRRGSSTDTQY
few	TRBV7-9	TRBJ2-2	ASTLAGELF
NA	TRBV7-8	TRBJ2-3	ASSAMGQPLDTQY
many	TRBV10-3	TRBJ2-1	AISGTSGGYNEQF
many	TRBV9	TRBJ2-3	ASSLTSRLEDTQY
few	TRBV7-2	TRBJ2-3	ASSQTYVAGADTQY
few	TRBV29-1	TRBJ2-1	SVEGPVSSYNEQF